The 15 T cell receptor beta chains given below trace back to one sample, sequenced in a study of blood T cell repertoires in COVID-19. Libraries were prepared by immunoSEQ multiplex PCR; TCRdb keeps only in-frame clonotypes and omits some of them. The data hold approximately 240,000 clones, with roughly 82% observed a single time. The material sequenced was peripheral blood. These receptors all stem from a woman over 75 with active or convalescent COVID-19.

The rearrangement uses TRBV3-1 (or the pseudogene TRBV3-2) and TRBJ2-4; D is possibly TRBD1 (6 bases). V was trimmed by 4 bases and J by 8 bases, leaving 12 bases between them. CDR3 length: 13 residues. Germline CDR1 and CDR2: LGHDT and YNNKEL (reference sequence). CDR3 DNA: TGTGCCAGCAGCCTGACAGGAGGAGACATTCAGTACTTC. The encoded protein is CASSLTGGDIQYF.

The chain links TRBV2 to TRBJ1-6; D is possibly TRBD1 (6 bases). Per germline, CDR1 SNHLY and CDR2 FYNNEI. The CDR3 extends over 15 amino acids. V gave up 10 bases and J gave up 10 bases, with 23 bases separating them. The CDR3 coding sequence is TGTGCCACCAACCCGTACAGACAGGCTAACTCACCCCTCCACTTT. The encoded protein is CATNPYRQANSPLHF.

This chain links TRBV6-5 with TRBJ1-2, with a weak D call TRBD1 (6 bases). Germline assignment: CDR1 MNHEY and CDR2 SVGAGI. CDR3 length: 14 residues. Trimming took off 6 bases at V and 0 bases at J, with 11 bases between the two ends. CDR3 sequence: CASRRTAPNYGYTF. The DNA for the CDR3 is TGTGCCAGCAGGAGGACAGCGCCTAACTATGGCTACACCTTC.

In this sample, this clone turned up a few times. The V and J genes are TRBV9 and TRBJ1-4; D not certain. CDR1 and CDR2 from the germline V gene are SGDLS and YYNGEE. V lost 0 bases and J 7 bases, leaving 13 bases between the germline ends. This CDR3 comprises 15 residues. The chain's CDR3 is CASSVENRAGEKLFF. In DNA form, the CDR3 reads TGTGCCAGCAGCGTAGAGAACCGCGCTGGTGAAAAACTGTTTTTT.

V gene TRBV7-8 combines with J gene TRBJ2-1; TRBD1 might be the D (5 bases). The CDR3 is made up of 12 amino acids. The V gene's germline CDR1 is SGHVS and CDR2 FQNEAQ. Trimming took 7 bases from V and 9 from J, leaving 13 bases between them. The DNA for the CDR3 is TGTGCCAGCACTTACGGAAGGGGTGAGCAGTTCTTC. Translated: CASTYGRGEQFF.

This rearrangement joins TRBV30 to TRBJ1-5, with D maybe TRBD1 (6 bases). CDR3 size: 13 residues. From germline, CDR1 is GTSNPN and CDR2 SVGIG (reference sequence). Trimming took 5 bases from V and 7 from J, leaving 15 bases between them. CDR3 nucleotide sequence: TGTGCCTGGTCACGGGGGGCGAGACAGCCCCAGCATTTT. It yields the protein CAWSRGARQPQHF.

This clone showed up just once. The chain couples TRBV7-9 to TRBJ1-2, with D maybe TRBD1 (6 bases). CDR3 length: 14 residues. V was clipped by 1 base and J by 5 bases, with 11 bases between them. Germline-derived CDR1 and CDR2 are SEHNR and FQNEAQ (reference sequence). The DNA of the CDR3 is TGTGCCAGCAGCTTAGTGGGGGGGCCTTATGGCTACACCTTC. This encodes CASSLVGGPYGYTF.

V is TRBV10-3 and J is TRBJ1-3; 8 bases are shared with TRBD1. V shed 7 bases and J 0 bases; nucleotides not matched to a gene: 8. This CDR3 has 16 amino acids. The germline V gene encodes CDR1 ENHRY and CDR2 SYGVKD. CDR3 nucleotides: TGTGCCATCACCAAGGACAGGGACTTCTCTGGAAACACCATATATTTT. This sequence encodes CAITKDRDFSGNTIYF.

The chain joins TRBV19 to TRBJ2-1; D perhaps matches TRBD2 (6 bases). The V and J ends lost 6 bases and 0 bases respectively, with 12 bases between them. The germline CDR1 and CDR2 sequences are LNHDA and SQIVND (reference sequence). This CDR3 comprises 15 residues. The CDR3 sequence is CASSSLAVSYNEQFF. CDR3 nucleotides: TGTGCCAGTAGCTCCTTAGCGGTCTCCTACAATGAGCAGTTCTTC.

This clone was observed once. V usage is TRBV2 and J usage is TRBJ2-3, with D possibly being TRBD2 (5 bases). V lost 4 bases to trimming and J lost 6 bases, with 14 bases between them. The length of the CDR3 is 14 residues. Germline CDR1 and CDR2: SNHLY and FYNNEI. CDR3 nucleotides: TGTGCCAGCAGTGGAGCCCTTAGGGAGGATACGCAGTATTTT. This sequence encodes CASSGALREDTQYF.

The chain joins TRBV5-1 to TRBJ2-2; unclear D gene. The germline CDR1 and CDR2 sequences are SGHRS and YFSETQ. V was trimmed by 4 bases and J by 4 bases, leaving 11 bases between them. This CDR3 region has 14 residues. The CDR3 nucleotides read TGCGCCAGCAGCGCGTACAGTCGCACCGGGGAGCTGTTTTTT. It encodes CASSAYSRTGELFF.

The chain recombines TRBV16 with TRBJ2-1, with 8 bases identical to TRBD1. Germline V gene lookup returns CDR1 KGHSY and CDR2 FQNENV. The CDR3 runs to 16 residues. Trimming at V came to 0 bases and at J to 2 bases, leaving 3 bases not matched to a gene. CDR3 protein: CASSQSAGQAYNEQFF. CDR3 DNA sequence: TGTGCCAGCAGCCAATCGGCGGGACAGGCCTACAATGAGCAGTTCTTC. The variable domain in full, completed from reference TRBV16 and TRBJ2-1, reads GEEVAQTPKHLVRGEGQKAKLYCAPIKGHSYVFWYQQVLKNEFKFLISFQNENVFDETGMPKERFSAKCLPNSPCSLEIQATKLEDSAVYFCASSQSAGQAYNEQFFGPGTRLTVL.

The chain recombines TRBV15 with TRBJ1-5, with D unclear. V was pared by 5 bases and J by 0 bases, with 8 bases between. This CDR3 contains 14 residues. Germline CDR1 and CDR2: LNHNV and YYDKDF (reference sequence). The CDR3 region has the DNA TGTGCCACCAGCCCGGAGTATAGCAATCAGCCCCAGCATTTT. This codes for CATSPEYSNQPQHF.

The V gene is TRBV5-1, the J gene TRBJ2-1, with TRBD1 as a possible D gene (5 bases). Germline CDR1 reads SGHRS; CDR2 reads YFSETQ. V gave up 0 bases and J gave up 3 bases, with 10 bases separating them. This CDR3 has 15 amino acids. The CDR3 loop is CASSLAAGNYNEQFF. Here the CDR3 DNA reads TGCGCCAGCAGCTTGGCCGCAGGGAACTACAATGAGCAGTTCTTC.

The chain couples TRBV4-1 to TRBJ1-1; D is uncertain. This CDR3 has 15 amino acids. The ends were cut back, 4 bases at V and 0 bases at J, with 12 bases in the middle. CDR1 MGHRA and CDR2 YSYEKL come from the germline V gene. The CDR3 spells CASSLRAGMNTEAFF. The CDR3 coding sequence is TGCGCCAGCAGCCTACGTGCGGGAATGAACACTGAAGCTTTCTTT.